Reported below is one T cell receptor (beta chain). Its antigen is currently unknown. Repertoires were generated with immunoSEQ multiplex PCR, while TCRdb's copy carries only in-frame clones and drops some. The sample lists tens of thousands of clones; 93% were seen once. The CDR3 loop spans 14 amino acids. Germline CDR1 is LNHNV and CDR2 is YYDKDF (reference sequence). V trimming: 5 bases; J trimming: 6 bases; junction bases outside the gene matches: 3. These data are taken from a study of OX40 agonist ivuxolimab in advanced cancers. Study-level points and caveats: CD4+ and CD8+ blood T cells expanded clonally by week 6 at 0.1 to 3.0 mg/kg. Among the lowest peripheral clonal expansion occurred in 0.1-3.0 mg/kg partial responders.

This specimen consisted of CD4+ or CD8+ T cells sorted from blood, obtained in a trial of the OX40 agonist ivuxolimab. The chain carries TRBV15 and TRBJ2-2; 10 positions match TRBD1. The TCR comes from an adult with an advanced solid tumor such as melanoma, head and neck, liver or kidney cancer. The CDR3 spells CATSGTGVAGELFF. The CDR3 DNA reads as TGTGCCACCAGCGGGACAGGGGTGGCCGGGGAGCTGTTTTTT. Complete variable domain (other parts from reference TRBV15 and TRBJ2-2): DAMVIQNPRYQVTQFGKPVTLSCSQTLNHNVMYWYQQKSSQAPKLLFHYYDKDFNNEADTPDNFQSRRPNTSFCFLDIRSPGLGDTAMYLCATSGTGVAGELFFGEGSRLTVL.